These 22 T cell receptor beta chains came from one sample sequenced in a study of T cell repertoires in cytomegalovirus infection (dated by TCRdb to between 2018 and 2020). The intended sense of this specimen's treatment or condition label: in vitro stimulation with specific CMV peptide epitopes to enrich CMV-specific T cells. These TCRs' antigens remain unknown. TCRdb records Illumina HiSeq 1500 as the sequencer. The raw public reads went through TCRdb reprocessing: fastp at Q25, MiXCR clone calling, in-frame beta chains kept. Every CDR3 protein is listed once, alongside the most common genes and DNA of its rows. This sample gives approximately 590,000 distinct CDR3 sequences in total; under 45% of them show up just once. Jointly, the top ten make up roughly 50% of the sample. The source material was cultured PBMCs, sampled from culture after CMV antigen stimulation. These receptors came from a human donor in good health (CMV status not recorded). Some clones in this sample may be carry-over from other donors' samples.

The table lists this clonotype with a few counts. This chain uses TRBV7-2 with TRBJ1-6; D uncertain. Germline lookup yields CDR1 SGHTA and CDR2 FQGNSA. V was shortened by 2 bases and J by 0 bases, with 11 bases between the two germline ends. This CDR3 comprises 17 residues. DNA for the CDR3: TGTGCCAGCAGCTTAAGGGCCCCGAGCTCCTATAATTCACCCCTCCACTTT. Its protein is CASSLRAPSSYNSPLHF. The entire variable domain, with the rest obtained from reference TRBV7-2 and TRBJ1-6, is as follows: GAGVSQSPSNKVTEKGKDVELRCDPISGHTALYWYRQSLGQGLEFLIYFQGNSAPDKSGLPSDRFSAERTGGSVSTLTIQRTQQEDSAVYLCASSLRAPSSYNSPLHFGNGTRLTVT.

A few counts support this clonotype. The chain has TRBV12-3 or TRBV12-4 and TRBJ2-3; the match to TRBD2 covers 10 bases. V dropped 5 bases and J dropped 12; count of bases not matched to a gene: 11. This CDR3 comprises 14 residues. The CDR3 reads CASSPGASGGPQYF. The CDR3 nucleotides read TGTGCCAGCAGTCCCGGGGCTAGCGGGGGCCCTCAGTATTTT.

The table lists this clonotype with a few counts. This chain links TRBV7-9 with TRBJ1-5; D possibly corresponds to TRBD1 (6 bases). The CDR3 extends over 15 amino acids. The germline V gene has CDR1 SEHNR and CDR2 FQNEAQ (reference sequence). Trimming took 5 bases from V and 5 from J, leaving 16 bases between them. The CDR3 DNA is TGTGCCAGCAGCCCCCCGGGGGGGGGCCATCAGCCCCAGCATTTT. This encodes CASSPPGGGHQPQHF.

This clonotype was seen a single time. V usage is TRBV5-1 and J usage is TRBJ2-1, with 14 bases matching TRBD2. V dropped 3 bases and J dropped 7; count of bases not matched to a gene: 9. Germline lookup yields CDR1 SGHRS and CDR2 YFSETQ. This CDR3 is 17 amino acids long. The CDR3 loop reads CASSWGLAGARGNEQFF. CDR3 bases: TGCGCCAGCAGCTGGGGACTAGCGGGGGCCCGGGGGAATGAGCAGTTCTTC.

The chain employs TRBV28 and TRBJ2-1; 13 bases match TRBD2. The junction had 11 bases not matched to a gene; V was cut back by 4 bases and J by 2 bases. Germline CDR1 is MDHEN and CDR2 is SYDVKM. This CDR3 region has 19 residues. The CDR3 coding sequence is TGTGCCAGCAGTTCCGATTGGACTAGCGGGGGCATTGCCTACAATGAGCAGTTCTTC. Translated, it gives CASSSDWTSGGIAYNEQFF. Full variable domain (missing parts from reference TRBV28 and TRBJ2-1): DVKVTQSSRYLVKRTGEKVFLECVQDMDHENMFWYRQDPGLGLRLIYFSYDVKMKEKGDIPEGYSVSREKKERFSLILESASTNQTSMYLCASSSDWTSGGIAYNEQFFGPGTRLTVL.

CDR3 sequence reads: CASSPPDSYYGYTF. DNA of the CDR3: TGTGCCAGCTCACCACCGGACAGTTACTATGGCTACACCTTC. The chain uses TRBV18 and TRBJ1-2; a weak D match, TRBD1 (6 bases). Trimming removed 0 bases at V and 3 bases at J, with 8 bases between. Per germline, CDR1 KGHSH and CDR2 LQKENI. This CDR3 has 14 amino acids.

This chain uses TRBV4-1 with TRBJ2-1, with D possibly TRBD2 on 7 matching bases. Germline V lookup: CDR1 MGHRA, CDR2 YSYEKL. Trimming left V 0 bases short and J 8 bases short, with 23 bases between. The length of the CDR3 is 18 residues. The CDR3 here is CASSQEGGAGREWDEQFF. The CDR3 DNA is TGCGCCAGCAGCCAAGAGGGGGGGGCAGGAAGAGAGTGGGATGAGCAGTTCTTC.

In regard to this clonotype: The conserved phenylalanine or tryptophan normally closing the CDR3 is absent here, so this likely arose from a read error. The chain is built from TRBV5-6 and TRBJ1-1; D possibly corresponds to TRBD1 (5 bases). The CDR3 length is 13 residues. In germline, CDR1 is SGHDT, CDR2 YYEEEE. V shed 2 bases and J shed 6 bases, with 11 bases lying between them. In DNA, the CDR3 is TGTGCCAGCAGCTTATTCGCGGGGCCTGAAGCTTTCCTT. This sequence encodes CASSLFAGPEAFL.

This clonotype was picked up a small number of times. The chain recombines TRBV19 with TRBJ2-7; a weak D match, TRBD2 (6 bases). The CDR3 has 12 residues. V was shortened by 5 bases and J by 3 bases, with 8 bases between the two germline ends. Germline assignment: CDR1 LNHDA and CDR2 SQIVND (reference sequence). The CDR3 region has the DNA TGTGCCAGTAGTGGGAGGTACTACGAGCAGTACTTC. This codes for CASSGRYYEQYF.

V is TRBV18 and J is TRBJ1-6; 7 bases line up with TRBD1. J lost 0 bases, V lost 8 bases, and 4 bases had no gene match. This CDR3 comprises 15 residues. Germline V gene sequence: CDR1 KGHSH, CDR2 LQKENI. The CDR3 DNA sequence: TGTGCCAGCCAACGGGACAGCTCCTATAATTCACCCCTCCACTTT. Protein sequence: CASQRDSSYNSPLHF.

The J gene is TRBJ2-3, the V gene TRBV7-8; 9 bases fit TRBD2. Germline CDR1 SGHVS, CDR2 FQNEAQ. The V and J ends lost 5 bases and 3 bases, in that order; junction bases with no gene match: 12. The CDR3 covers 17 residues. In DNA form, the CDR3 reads TGTGCCAGCAGCCCAATCTTAGCGGGGGCTAAAACAGATACGCAGTATTTT. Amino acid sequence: CASSPILAGAKTDTQYF.

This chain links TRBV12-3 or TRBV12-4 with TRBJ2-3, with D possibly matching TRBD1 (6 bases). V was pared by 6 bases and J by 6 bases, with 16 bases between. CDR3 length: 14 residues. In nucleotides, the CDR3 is TGTGCCAGCAGCTACCACAGGGAAACGGATACGCAGTATTTT. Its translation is CASSYHRETDTQYF.

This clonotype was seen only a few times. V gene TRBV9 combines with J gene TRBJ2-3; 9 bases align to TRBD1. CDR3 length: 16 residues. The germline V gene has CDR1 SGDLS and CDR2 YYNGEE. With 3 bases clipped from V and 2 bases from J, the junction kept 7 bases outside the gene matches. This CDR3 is CASSGTGEMFTDTQYF. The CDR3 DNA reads TGTGCCAGCAGCGGGACAGGGGAGATGTTCACAGATACGCAGTATTTT.

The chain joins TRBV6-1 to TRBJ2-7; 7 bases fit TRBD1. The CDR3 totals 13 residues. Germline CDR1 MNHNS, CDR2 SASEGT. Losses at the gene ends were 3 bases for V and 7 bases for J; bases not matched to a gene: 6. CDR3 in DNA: TGTGCCAGCAGTGAGTCGACAGGGAGTGAGCAGTACTTC. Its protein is CASSESTGSEQYF.

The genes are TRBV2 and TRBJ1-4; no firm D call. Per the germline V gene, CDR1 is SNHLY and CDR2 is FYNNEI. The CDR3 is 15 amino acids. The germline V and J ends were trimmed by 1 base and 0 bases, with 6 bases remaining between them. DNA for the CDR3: TGTGCCAGCAGTGAAGAAGCGGCAACTAATGAAAAACTGTTTTTT. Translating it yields CASSEEAATNEKLFF. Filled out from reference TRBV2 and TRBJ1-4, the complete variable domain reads EPEVTQTPSHQVTQMGQEVILRCVPISNHLYFYWYRQILGQKVEFLVSFYNNEISEKSEIFDDQFSVERPDGSNFTLKIRSTKLEDSAMYFCASSEEAATNEKLFFGSGTQLSVL.

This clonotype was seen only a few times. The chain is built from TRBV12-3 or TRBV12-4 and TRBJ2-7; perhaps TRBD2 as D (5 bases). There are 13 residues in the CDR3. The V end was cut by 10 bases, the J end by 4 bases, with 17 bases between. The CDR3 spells CATSRSPGYEQYF. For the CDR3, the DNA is TGTGCCACCTCCCGGAGTCCGGGGTACGAGCAGTACTTC.

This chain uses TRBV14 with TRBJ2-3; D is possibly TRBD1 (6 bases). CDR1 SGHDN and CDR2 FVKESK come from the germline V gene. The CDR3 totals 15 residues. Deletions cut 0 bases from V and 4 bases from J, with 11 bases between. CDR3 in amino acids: CASSQEWGQADTQYF. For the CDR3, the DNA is TGTGCCAGCAGCCAAGAATGGGGGCAAGCAGATACGCAGTATTTT. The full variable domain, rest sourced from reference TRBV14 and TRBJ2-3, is EAGVTQFPSHSVIEKGQTVTLRCDPISGHDNLYWYRRVMGKEIKFLLHFVKESKQDESGMPNNRFLAERTGGTYSTLKVQPAELEDSGVYFCASSQEWGQADTQYFGPGTRLTVL.

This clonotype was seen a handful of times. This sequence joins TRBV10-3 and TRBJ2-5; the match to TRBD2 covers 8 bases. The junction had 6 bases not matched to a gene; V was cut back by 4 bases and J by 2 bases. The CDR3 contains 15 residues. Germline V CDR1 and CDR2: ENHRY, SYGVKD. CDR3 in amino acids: CAISARAGVQETQYF. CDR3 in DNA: TGTGCCATCAGTGCGAGAGCGGGAGTTCAAGAGACCCAGTACTTC.

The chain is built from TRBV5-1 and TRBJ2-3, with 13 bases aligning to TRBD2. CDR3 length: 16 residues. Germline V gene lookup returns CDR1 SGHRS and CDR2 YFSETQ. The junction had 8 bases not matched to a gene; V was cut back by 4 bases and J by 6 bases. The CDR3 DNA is TGCGCCAGCAGCCCGGGACTAGCGGGGATGGGTGATACGCAGTATTTT. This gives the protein CASSPGLAGMGDTQYF.

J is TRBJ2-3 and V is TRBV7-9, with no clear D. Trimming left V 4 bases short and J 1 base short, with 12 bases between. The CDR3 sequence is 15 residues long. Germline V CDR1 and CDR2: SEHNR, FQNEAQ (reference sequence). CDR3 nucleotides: TGTGCCAGCAGCTCTACCCGGGCAGGCACAGATACGCAGTATTTT. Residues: CASSSTRAGTDTQYF.

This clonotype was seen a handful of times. CDR3 region: CASSWGDDQPQHF. The CDR3 DNA reads TGTGCCAGCAGTTGGGGGGACGATCAGCCCCAGCATTTT. This sequence joins TRBV12-3 or TRBV12-4 and TRBJ1-5; a weak D match, TRBD1 (5 bases). V lost 4 bases to trimming and J lost 5 bases, with 9 bases between them. This CDR3 has 13 amino acids.

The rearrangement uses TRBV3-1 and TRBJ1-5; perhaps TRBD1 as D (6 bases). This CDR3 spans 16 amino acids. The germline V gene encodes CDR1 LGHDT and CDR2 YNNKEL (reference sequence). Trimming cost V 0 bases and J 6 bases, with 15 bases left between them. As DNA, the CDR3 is TGTGCCAGCAGCCAAGAGTATACCGGGGGGCGTCAGCCCCAGCATTTT. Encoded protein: CASSQEYTGGRQPQHF. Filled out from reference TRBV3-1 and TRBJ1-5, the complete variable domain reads DTAVSQTPKYLVTQMGNDKSIKCEQNLGHDTMYWYKQDSKKFLKIMFSYNNKELIINETVPNRFSPKSPDKAHLNLHINSLELGDSAVYFCASSQEYTGGRQPQHFGDGTRLSIL.